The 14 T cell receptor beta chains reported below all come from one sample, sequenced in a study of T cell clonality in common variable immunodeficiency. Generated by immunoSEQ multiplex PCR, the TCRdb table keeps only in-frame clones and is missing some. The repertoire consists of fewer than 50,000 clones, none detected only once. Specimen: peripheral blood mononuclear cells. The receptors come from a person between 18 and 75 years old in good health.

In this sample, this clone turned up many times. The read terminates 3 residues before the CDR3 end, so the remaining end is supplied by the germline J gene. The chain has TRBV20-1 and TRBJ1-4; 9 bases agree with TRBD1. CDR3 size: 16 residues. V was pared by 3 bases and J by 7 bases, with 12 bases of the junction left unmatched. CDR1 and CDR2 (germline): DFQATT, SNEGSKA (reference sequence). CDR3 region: CSARDDTGTGSEKLFF. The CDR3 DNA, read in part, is TGCAGTGCTAGGGATGATACCGGGACAGGGAGTGAAAAA.

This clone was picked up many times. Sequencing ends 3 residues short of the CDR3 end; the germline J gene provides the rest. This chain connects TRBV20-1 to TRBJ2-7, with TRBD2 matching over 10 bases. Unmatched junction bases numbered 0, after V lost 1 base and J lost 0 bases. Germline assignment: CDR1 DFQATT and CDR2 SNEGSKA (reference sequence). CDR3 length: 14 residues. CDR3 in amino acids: CSARGTSGSYEQYF. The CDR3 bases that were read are TGCAGTGCTAGAGGGACTAGCGGCTCCTACGAG.

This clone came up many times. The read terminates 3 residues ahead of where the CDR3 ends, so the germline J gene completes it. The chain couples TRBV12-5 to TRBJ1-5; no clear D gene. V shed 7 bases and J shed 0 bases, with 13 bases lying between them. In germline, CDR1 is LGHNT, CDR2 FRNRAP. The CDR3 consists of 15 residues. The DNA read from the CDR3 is TGTGCTAGTGCTAGGACTTTCCCTAGCAATCAGCCC. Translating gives CASARTFPSNQP. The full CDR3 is CASARTFPSNQPQHF.

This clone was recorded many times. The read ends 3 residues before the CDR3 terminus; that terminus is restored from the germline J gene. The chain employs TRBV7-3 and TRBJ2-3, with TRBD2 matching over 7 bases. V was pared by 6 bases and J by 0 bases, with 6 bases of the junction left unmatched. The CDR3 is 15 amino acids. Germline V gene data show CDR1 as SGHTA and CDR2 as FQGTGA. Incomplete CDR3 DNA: TGTGCCAGCAGGAGCGGGGCGTCTAGCACAGATACG. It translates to CASRSGASSTDT. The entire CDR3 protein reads CASRSGASSTDTQYF.

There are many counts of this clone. CDR3: CAWNTGTSGSYEQYF. CDR3 bases read: TGTGCCTGGAATACCGGGACTAGCGGCTCCTACGAG. The chain is built from TRBV30 and TRBJ2-7; 11 bases line up with TRBD2. The DNA ends 3 residues before the CDR3 does, and the rest of the CDR3 is filled in from the germline J gene. The CDR3 is made up of 15 amino acids. With V trimmed by 4 bases and J by 0 bases, 5 bases remained unmatched. Germline-derived CDR1 and CDR2 are GTSNPN and SVGIG (reference sequence).

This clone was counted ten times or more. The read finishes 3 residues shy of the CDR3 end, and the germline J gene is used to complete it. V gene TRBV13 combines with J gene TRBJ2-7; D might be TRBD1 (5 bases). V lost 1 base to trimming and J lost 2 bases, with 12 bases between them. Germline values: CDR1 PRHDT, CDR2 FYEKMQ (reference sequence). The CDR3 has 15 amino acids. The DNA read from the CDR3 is TGTGCCAGCAGCTTAGTAACCAGGGATCCCTACGAG. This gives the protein CASSLVTRDPYE. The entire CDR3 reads CASSLVTRDPYEQYF.

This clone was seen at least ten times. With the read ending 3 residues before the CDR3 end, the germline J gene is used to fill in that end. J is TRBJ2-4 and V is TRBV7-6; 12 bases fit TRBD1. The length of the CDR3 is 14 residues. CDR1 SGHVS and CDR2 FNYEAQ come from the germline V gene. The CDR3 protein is CASSPGQGAGIQYF. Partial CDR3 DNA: TGTGCCAGCAGCCCGGGACAGGGGGCCGGGATT.

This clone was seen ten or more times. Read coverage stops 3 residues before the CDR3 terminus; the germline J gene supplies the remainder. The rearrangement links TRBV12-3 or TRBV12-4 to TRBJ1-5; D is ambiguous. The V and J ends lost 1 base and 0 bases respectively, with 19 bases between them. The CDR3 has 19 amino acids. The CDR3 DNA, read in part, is TGTGCCAGCAGTTTAGTTTTTCCACACGAAGGGTATAGCAATCAGCCC. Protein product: CASSLVFPHEGYSNQP. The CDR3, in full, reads CASSLVFPHEGYSNQPQHF.

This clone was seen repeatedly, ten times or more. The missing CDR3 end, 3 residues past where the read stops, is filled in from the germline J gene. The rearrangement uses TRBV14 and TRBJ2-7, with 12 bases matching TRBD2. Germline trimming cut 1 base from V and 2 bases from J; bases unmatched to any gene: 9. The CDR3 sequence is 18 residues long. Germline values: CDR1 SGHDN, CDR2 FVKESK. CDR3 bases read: TGTGCCAGCAGCCAAGTAGTACTAGCGGGAGGAGGAACCTACGAG. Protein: CASSQVVLAGGGTYE. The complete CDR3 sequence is CASSQVVLAGGGTYEQYF.

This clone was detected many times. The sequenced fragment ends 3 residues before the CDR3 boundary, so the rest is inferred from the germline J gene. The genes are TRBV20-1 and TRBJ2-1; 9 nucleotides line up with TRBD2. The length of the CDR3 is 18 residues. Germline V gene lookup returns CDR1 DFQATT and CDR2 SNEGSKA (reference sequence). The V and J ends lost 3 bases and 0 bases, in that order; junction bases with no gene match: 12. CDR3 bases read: TGCAGTGCTAGTGGGAATGGACTAGCGAAGAGCTCCTACAATGAG. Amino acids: CSASGNGLAKSSYNE. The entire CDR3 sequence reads CSASGNGLAKSSYNEQFF.

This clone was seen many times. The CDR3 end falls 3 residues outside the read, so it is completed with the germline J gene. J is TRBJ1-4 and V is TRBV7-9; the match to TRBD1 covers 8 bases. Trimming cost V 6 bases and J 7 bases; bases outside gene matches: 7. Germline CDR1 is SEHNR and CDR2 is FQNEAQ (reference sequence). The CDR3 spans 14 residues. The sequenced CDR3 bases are TGTGCCAGCAGGCCGACAGGGGCGGGTGAAAAA. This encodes CASRPTGAGEK. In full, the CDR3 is CASRPTGAGEKLFF.

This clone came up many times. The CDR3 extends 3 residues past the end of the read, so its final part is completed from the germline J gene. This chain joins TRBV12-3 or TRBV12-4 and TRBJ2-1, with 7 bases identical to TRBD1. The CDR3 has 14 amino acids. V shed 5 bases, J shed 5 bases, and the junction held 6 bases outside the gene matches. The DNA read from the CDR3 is TGTGCCAGCAGTAGGGGACAGCTAAACAATGAG. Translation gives CASSRGQLNNE. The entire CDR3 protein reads CASSRGQLNNEQFF.

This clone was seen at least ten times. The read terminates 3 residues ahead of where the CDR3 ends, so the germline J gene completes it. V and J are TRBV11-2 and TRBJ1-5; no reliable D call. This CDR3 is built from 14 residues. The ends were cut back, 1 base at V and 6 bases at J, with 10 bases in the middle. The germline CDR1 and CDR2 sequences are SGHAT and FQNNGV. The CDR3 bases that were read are TGTGCCAGCAGCTTAGTCGGGTTGGGTCAGCCC. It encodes CASSLVGLGQP. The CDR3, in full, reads CASSLVGLGQPQHF.

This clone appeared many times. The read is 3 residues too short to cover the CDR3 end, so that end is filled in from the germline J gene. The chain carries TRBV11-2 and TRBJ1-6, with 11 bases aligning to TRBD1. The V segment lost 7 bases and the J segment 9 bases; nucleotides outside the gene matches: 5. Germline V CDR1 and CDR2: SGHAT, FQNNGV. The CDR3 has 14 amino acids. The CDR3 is CASTKDRGRSPLHF. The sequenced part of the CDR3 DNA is TGTGCCAGCACTAAGGACAGGGGGCGTTCACCC.